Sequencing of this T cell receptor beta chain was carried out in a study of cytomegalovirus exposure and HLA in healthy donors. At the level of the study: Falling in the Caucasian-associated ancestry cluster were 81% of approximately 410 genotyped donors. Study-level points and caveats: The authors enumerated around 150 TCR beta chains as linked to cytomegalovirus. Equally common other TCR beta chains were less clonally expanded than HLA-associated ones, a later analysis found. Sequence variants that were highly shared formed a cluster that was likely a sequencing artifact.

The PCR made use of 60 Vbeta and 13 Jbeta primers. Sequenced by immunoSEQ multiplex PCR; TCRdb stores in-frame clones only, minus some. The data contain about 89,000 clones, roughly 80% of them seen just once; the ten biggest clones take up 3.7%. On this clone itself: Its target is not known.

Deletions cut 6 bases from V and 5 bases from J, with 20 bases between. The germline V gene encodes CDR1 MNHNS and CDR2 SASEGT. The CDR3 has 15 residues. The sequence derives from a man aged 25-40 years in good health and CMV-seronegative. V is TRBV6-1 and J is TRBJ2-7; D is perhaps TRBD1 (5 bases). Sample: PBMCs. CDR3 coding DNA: TGTGCCAGCAGCGAAAACCAGGGTTTTGTGAACGAGCAGTACTTC. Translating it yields CASSENQGFVNEQYF.